The rows below give T cell receptor beta chains drawn from one sample of a study of human T cells and chemical hapten exposure. TCRdb redid the calling of the 5' RACE reads with MiXCR, one entry per CDR3 protein. The sample has 110,000 to 150,000 distinct CDR3 sequences; roughly 4% are singletons. These receptors all come from a female donor in good health. Both conserved end residues are part of each CDR3. D genes are given only for firm matches. Only part of the rows carry a size: once, few, many, or a class if the clone is expanded.

cdr3_length: 16
clone_size: few
j_call: TRBJ2-3
v_call: TRBV27
d_call: TRBD2
cdr3_aa: CASSLQPGLARDTQYF
cdr3_nt: TGTGCCAGCAGTCTACAACCGGGACTAGCGAGAGATACGCAGTATTTT

cdr3_length: 14
clone_size: many
j_call: TRBJ2-5
v_call: TRBV7-2
d_call: .
cdr3_aa: CASSLAGIQETQYF
cdr3_nt: TGTGCCAGCAGCTTAGCAGGGATTCAAGAGACCCAGTACTTC

cdr3_length: 17
clone_size: .
j_call: TRBJ1-6
v_call: TRBV6-6
d_call: .
cdr3_aa: CASSWLVGSSYNSPLHF
cdr3_nt: TGTGCCAGCAGTTGGTTGGTGGGGAGCTCCTATAATTCACCCCTCCACTTT

cdr3_length: 16
clone_size: few
j_call: TRBJ2-2
v_call: TRBV4-2
d_call: TRBD1
cdr3_aa: CASSGAGTGGTGELFF
cdr3_nt: TGTGCCAGCAGCGGAGCCGGGACAGGCGGCACCGGGGAGCTGTTTTTT

cdr3_length: 13
clone_size: .
j_call: TRBJ1-5
v_call: TRBV6-1
d_call: .
cdr3_aa: CATRATGNQPQHF
cdr3_nt: TGTGCCACCAGGGCTACGGGTAATCAGCCCCAGCATTTT

cdr3_length: 15
clone_size: many
j_call: TRBJ1-1
v_call: TRBV10-3
d_call: .
cdr3_aa: CAISESGAETTEAFF
cdr3_nt: TGTGCCATCAGTGAGTCTGGGGCGGAGACGACTGAAGCTTTCTTT

cdr3_length: 16
clone_size: many
j_call: TRBJ2-7
v_call: TRBV12-3/TRBV12-4
d_call: TRBD1
cdr3_aa: CASSSRPGTGVYEQYF
cdr3_nt: TGTGCCAGCAGTTCGCGTCCAGGGACAGGCGTATACGAGCAGTACTTC

cdr3_length: 18
clone_size: .
j_call: TRBJ2-3
v_call: TRBV12-3/TRBV12-4
d_call: .
cdr3_aa: CASRPSRGAHCVSDTQYF
cdr3_nt: TGTGCCAGCAGGCCCTCCCGGGGGGCCCATTGTGTCTCAGATACGCAGTATTTT

cdr3_length: 15
clone_size: many
j_call: TRBJ2-7
v_call: TRBV7-9
d_call: TRBD1
cdr3_aa: CASSLLRDRELLSDF
cdr3_nt: TGTGCCAGCAGCTTGTTGAGGGACAGGGAACTCCTGTCAGACTTC

cdr3_length: 18
clone_size: few
j_call: TRBJ1-2
v_call: TRBV20-1
d_call: .
cdr3_aa: CSARDFTGNMMGNYGYTF
cdr3_nt: TGCAGTGCTAGAGATTTCACGGGTAACATGATGGGTAACTATGGCTACACCTTC

cdr3_length: 17
clone_size: many
j_call: TRBJ2-1
v_call: TRBV2
d_call: .
cdr3_aa: CASSDEKTQSSYNEQFF
cdr3_nt: TGTGCCAGCAGTGATGAAAAAACCCAAAGCTCCTACAATGAGCAGTTCTTC

cdr3_length: 13
clone_size: many
j_call: TRBJ1-1
v_call: TRBV14
d_call: .
cdr3_aa: CASSLAFHTEAFF
cdr3_nt: TGTGCCAGCAGCTTAGCCTTTCACACTGAAGCTTTCTTT

cdr3_length: 14
clone_size: many
j_call: TRBJ2-3
v_call: TRBV12-3/TRBV12-4
d_call: .
cdr3_aa: CASSFGTESGTQYF
cdr3_nt: TGTGCCAGCAGTTTCGGGACCGAAAGCGGTACGCAGTATTTT

cdr3_length: 16
clone_size: .
j_call: TRBJ1-2
v_call: TRBV4-3
d_call: .
cdr3_aa: CASSQAVANPNDGYTF
cdr3_nt: TGCGCCAGCAGCCAAGCGGTTGCAAACCCTAACGATGGCTACACCTTC

cdr3_length: 13
clone_size: many
j_call: TRBJ1-1
v_call: TRBV9
d_call: .
cdr3_aa: CASSVDGSRGAFF
cdr3_nt: TGTGCCAGCAGCGTAGATGGGTCTCGGGGCGCTTTCTTT

cdr3_length: 15
clone_size: .
j_call: TRBJ2-3
v_call: TRBV2
d_call: .
cdr3_aa: CASSARGSSTDTQYF
cdr3_nt: TGTGCCAGCAGTGCGAGAGGGTCCTCCACAGATACGCAGTATTTT

cdr3_length: 15
clone_size: few
j_call: TRBJ1-2
v_call: TRBV2
d_call: .
cdr3_aa: CASSESNRAGYGYNF
cdr3_nt: TGTGCCAGCAGTGAATCGAACAGGGCAGGCTATGGCTACAACTTC

cdr3_length: 15
clone_size: many
j_call: TRBJ1-1
v_call: TRBV7-3
d_call: .
cdr3_aa: CASSLTFEAGTEAFF
cdr3_nt: TGTGCCAGCAGCTTAACGTTCGAGGCAGGGACTGAAGCTTTCTTT

cdr3_length: 15
clone_size: many
j_call: TRBJ2-7
v_call: TRBV6-5
d_call: TRBD1
cdr3_aa: CASSYSPDRVHEQYF
cdr3_nt: TGTGCCAGCAGTTACTCTCCGGACAGGGTCCACGAGCAGTACTTC

cdr3_length: 14
clone_size: many
j_call: TRBJ2-1
v_call: TRBV12-3/TRBV12-4
d_call: TRBD2
cdr3_aa: CASSTLAGYNEQFF
cdr3_nt: TGTGCCAGCAGTACCCTAGCGGGTTACAATGAGCAGTTCTTC

cdr3_length: 19
clone_size: few
j_call: TRBJ2-1
v_call: TRBV12-3/TRBV12-4
d_call: TRBD1
cdr3_aa: CASSSQTRDRGLSYNEQFF
cdr3_nt: TGTGCCAGCAGTTCACAGACCCGGGACAGGGGGCTGTCCTACAATGAGCAGTTCTTC

cdr3_length: 15
clone_size: many
j_call: TRBJ1-3
v_call: TRBV11-2
d_call: .
cdr3_aa: CASSLMRWAGNTIYF
cdr3_nt: TGTGCCAGCAGCCTGATGCGGTGGGCAGGAAACACCATATATTTT

cdr3_length: 15
clone_size: many
j_call: TRBJ2-3
v_call: TRBV1
d_call: .
cdr3_aa: CTSSQDFRPSDTQYF
cdr3_nt: TGCACCAGCAGCCAAGATTTCCGGCCGTCAGATACGCAGTATTTT

cdr3_length: 18
clone_size: many
j_call: TRBJ1-6
v_call: TRBV11-2
d_call: .
cdr3_aa: CASSFYGAPNSYNSPLHF
cdr3_nt: TGTGCCAGCAGCTTCTACGGGGCCCCGAACTCCTATAATTCACCCCTCCACTTT

cdr3_length: 15
clone_size: many
j_call: TRBJ2-3
v_call: TRBV5-1
d_call: .
cdr3_aa: CASSLARSSGDTQYF
cdr3_nt: TGCGCCAGCAGCTTGGCCCGGTCGTCAGGGGATACGCAGTATTTT

cdr3_length: 12
clone_size: many
j_call: TRBJ2-2
v_call: TRBV12-3/TRBV12-4
d_call: .
cdr3_aa: CASRVGPGELFF
cdr3_nt: TGTGCCAGCCGGGTGGGCCCCGGGGAGCTGTTTTTT

cdr3_length: 14
clone_size: few
j_call: TRBJ1-1
v_call: TRBV7-6
d_call: .
cdr3_aa: CASRPITGFAEAFF
cdr3_nt: TGTGCCAGCAGACCGATAACAGGGTTCGCTGAAGCTTTCTTT

cdr3_length: 16
clone_size: many
j_call: TRBJ2-2
v_call: TRBV11-2
d_call: .
cdr3_aa: CASSLGILRWAGELFF
cdr3_nt: TGTGCCAGCAGCTTAGGCATACTGAGATGGGCCGGGGAGCTGTTTTTT

cdr3_length: 17
clone_size: many
j_call: TRBJ1-2
v_call: TRBV21-1
d_call: .
cdr3_aa: CASSSPLRLQANYGYTF
cdr3_nt: TGTGCCAGCAGTTCCCCGCTCCGCTTGCAAGCTAACTATGGCTACACCTTC

cdr3_length: 20
clone_size: many
j_call: TRBJ2-3
v_call: TRBV12-3/TRBV12-4
d_call: TRBD1
cdr3_aa: CASSLASEGTGGLYTDTQYF
cdr3_nt: TGTGCCAGCAGTTTAGCGTCTGAGGGGACAGGAGGGTTATACACAGATACGCAGTATTTT

cdr3_length: 19
clone_size: many
j_call: TRBJ2-4
v_call: TRBV5-5
d_call: .
cdr3_aa: CASTQGLPLPTLAKNIQYF
cdr3_nt: TGTGCCAGCACCCAGGGTTTACCCCTCCCTACCCTAGCCAAAAACATTCAGTACTTC

cdr3_length: 15
clone_size: many
j_call: TRBJ1-1
v_call: TRBV12-3/TRBV12-4
d_call: .
cdr3_aa: CASSLDGGGVREAFF
cdr3_nt: TGTGCCAGCAGTTTAGACGGGGGAGGGGTGCGTGAAGCTTTCTTT

cdr3_length: 14
clone_size: many
j_call: TRBJ2-1
v_call: TRBV5-1
d_call: TRBD2
cdr3_aa: CASSLGTRTYEQFF
cdr3_nt: TGCGCCAGCAGCCTGGGGACTAGAACCTATGAGCAGTTCTTC

cdr3_length: 17
clone_size: few
j_call: TRBJ1-1
v_call: TRBV6-9
d_call: TRBD1
cdr3_aa: CASSPLLRGQGKTEAFF
cdr3_nt: TGTGCCAGCAGTCCACTACTCCGAGGACAGGGTAAGACTGAAGCTTTCTTT

cdr3_length: 14
clone_size: many
j_call: TRBJ1-4
v_call: TRBV5-1
d_call: .
cdr3_aa: CASSLGGANEKLFF
cdr3_nt: TGCGCCAGCAGCTTGGGGGGGGCGAATGAAAAACTGTTTTTT

cdr3_length: 16
clone_size: many
j_call: TRBJ1-5
v_call: TRBV5-1
d_call: TRBD1
cdr3_aa: CASSLDGTDSNQPQHF
cdr3_nt: TGCGCCAGCAGCTTGGACGGGACAGATAGCAATCAGCCCCAGCATTTT